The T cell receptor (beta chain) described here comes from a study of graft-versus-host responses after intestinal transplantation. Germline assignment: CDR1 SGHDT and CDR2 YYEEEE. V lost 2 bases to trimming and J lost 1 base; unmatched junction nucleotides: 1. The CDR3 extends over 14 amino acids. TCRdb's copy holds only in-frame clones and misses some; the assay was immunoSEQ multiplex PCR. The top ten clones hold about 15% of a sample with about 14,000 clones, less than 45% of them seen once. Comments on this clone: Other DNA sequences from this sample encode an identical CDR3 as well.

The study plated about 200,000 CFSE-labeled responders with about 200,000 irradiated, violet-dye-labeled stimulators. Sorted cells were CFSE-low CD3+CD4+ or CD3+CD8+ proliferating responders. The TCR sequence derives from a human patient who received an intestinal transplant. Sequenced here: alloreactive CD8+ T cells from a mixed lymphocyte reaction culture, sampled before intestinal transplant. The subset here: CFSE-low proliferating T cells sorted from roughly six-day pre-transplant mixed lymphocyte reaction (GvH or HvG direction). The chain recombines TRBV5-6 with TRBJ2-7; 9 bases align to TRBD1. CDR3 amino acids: CASSFGTGSYEQYF. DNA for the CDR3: TGTGCCAGCAGCTTCGGGACAGGGTCCTACGAGCAGTACTTC.